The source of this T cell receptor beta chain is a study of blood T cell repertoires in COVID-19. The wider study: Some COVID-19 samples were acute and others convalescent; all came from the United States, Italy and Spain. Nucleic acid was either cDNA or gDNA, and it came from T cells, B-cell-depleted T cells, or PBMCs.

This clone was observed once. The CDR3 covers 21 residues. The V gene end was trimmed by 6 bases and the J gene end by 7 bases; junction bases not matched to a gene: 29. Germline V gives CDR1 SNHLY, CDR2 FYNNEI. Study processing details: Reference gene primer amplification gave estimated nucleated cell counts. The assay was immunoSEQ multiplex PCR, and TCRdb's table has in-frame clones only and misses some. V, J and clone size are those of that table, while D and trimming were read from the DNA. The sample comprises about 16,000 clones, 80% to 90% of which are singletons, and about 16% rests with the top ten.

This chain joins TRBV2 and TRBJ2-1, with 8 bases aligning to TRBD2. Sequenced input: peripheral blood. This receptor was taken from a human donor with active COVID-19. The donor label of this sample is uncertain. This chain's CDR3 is CASSPPSSGGNKGERANEQFF. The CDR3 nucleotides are TGTGCCAGCAGCCCCCCCAGCAGCGGGGGAAACAAGGGGGAAAGGGCTAATGAGCAGTTCTTC.